Sequencing of this T cell receptor beta chain was carried out in a study of identical twins. Study-wide findings and caveats: The models systematically underestimated how much out-of-frame TCR alpha was shared in monozygotic twins.

Only a few counts were recorded for this clonotype. Its antigen is not known. Each cDNA held unique molecular identifiers, and template switching gave it a universal primer site. TCRdb redid the calling of the 5' RACE reads with MiXCR, one entry per CDR3 protein. The table includes 450,000 to 600,000 distinct CDR3 sequences, approximately 20% detected once. Healthy Caucasians alone served as donors. The same specimen was also included in a second study, on yellow fever vaccine responses in identical twins. That report notes: Among the twins, the vaccine T cell response reportedly seemed partly convergent and partly personalized.

This TCR came from a woman younger than 30 in good health. Source material: CD4+ T cells sorted from blood.

Here the CDR3 DNA reads TGTGCCATCAGTGATGGGGCTAAAAATTCACCCCTCCACTTT. The encoded protein is CAISDGAKNSPLHF. The V gene is TRBV10-3, the J gene TRBJ1-6; TRBD1 might be the D (5 bases). This CDR3 spans 14 amino acids. Germline assignment: CDR1 ENHRY and CDR2 SYGVKD. The V gene lost 3 bases and the J gene lost 7 bases, with 10 bases spanning the gap.